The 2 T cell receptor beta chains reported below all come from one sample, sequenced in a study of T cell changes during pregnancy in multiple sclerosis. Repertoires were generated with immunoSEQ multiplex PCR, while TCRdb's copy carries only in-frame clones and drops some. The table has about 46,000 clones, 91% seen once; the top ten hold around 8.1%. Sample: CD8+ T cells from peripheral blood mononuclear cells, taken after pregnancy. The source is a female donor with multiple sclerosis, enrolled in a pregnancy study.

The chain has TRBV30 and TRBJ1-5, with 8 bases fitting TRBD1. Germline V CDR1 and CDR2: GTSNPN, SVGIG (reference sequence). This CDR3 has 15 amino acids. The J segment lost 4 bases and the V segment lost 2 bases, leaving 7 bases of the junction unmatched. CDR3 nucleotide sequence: TGTGCCTGGAGTTTCACCGGGACAGGTAATCAGCCCCAGCATTTT. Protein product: CAWSFTGTGNQPQHF.

The CDR3 loop reads CASSIGGQNTEAFF. CDR3 bases: TGTGCCAGTAGTATAGGCGGCCAGAACACTGAAGCTTTCTTT. The chain uses TRBV19 and TRBJ1-1; unclear D gene. This CDR3 region has 14 residues. CDR1 LNHDA and CDR2 SQIVND come from the germline V gene (reference sequence). Trimming took off 1 base at V and 1 base at J, with 7 bases between the two ends.